This record looks at one TCR beta chain sequence and its context. The data were obtained in a study of blood T cell repertoires in COVID-19. The CDR3 spans 17 residues. V was pared by 1 base and J by 0 bases, with 12 bases between. Germline V gene lookup returns CDR1 SGHTA and CDR2 FQGNSA. Under the authors' procedure: Scientists estimated how many nucleated cells there were by amplifying reference gene primers. Some clones are missing from TCRdb's copy, which holds only in-frame ones; the method was immunoSEQ multiplex PCR. Clonal size and the V and J genes are those of that table, whereas D and trimming came from the DNA. The data hold 200,000 to 300,000 clones, with 70% to 90% observed a single time.

This receptor was identified in a woman between 50 and 59 years old with acute or convalescent COVID-19. This chain links TRBV7-2 with TRBJ1-4; D is perhaps TRBD1 (6 bases). Sequencing was carried out using peripheral blood. DNA of the CDR3: TGTGCCAGCAGCTTAGGGCCGGCAGGGGCAACTAATGAAAAACTGTTTTTT. This translates into CASSLGPAGATNEKLFF.